Each of the 21 T cell receptor beta chains below was sequenced from the same sample in a study of T cells in Graves' hyperthyroidism and ophthalmopathy (dated by TCRdb to the late 2010s). The library was built by means of multiplex PCR. TCRdb records Illumina HiSeq 2000 as the sequencer. The TCR beta CDR3 regions were amplified from the RNA transcripts. The first round of RT-PCR for the TCR CDR3 was performed with the HTBI primer set and the Qiagen OneStep RT-PCR kit. TCRdb reprocessing: public reads trimmed at Q25 with fastp, clones called with MiXCR, in-frame beta chains kept. Here each entry gathers all rows of one CDR3 protein and keeps the most common genes and DNA. The sample table shows about 350,000 distinct CDR3 sequences, and approximately 18% are seen once. The ten top clones hold 30% to 40% of the sample. The sample was blood. These receptors were taken from a woman aged 25-40 years with Graves' hyperthyroidism that later progressed to Graves' ophthalmopathy.

The rearrangement uses TRBV11-2 and TRBJ2-6; the match to TRBD2 covers 9 bases. From germline, CDR1 is SGHAT and CDR2 FQNNGV. The CDR3 contains 18 residues. The junction had 9 bases not matched to a gene; V was cut back by 6 bases and J by 0 bases. CDR3: CASSTRTSALSGANVLTF. CDR3 coding DNA: TGTGCCAGCAGTACACGGACTAGCGCCCTCTCTGGGGCCAACGTCCTGACTTTC.

This clonotype was detected many times. V is TRBV2 and J is TRBJ2-7; D is possibly TRBD2 (5 bases). This CDR3 spans 15 amino acids. Germline CDR1 and CDR2: SNHLY and FYNNEI. V shed 6 bases and J shed 3 bases, with 18 bases lying between them. The CDR3: CASRAGVTQDYEQYF. CDR3 coding DNA: TGTGCCAGCAGGGCGGGCGTGACCCAAGACTACGAGCAGTACTTC.

This clonotype has only a few counts. The V call is TRBV5-1, the J call TRBJ2-2; 11 bases are a match to TRBD2. The germline gives CDR1 SGHRS, CDR2 YFSETQ. V trimming: 1 base; J trimming: 7 bases; junction bases outside the gene matches: 0. The CDR3 sequence is 14 residues long. The CDR3 region is CASSLTSGSGELFF. The CDR3 nucleotides are TGCGCCAGCAGCTTGACTAGCGGGAGCGGGGAGCTGTTTTTT.

This clonotype was observed a handful of times. CDR3 sequence: CSALGLAGDQSSYEQYF. The CDR3 nucleotides read TGCAGTGCTTTAGGGTTAGCGGGGGACCAGAGCTCCTACGAGCAGTACTTC. The chain combines TRBV20-1 with TRBJ2-7; the match to TRBD2 covers 9 bases. In germline, CDR1 is DFQATT, CDR2 SNEGSKA (reference sequence). The CDR3 is 17 residues long. The V segment lost 5 bases and the J segment 0 bases; nucleotides outside the gene matches: 14.

This clonotype was recorded at least ten times. V usage is TRBV28 and J usage is TRBJ1-4; D possibly corresponds to TRBD1 (5 bases). Deletions cut 5 bases from V and 10 bases from J, with 17 bases between. CDR1 is MDHEN and CDR2 is SYDVKM in the germline V gene. CDR3 length: 14 residues. The CDR3 DNA reads as TGTGCCAGCAGTACTACAGGTTATAGCGTAAAACTGTTTTTT. Its translation is CASSTTGYSVKLFF.

This clonotype was detected a few times. This sequence joins TRBV3-1 and TRBJ2-2; D is undetermined. Trimming stripped 3 bases from V and 7 bases from J, with 9 bases between. Per the germline V gene, CDR1 is LGHDT and CDR2 is YNNKEL (reference sequence). CDR3 size: 13 residues. The CDR3 loop reads CASSQALDGELFF. The DNA of the CDR3 is TGTGCCAGCAGCCAGGCCTTGGACGGGGAGCTGTTTTTT.

This clonotype has a count of ten or more. The chain couples TRBV18 to TRBJ2-7; the match to TRBD2 covers 8 bases. The CDR3 has 14 residues. The J segment lost 0 bases and the V segment lost 3 bases, leaving 1 base of the junction unmatched. Germline CDR1 is KGHSH and CDR2 is LQKENI. CDR3 bases: TGTGCCAGCTCACCGGGGACTAGCTCCTACGAGCAGTACTTC. This gives the protein CASSPGTSSYEQYF.

This clonotype was recorded many times. The chain has TRBV3-1 and TRBJ2-7; D unclear. The length of the CDR3 is 12 residues. CDR1 LGHDT and CDR2 YNNKEL come from the germline V gene (reference sequence). Between the trimmed V and J ends, which lost 0 bases and 7 bases, there was a span of 7 bases. CDR3 sequence reads: CASSQDRQEQYF. In DNA form, the CDR3 reads TGTGCCAGCAGCCAAGATCGGCAGGAGCAGTACTTC.

This clonotype was counted ten times or more. The DNA for the CDR3 is TGTGCCAGCAGTTTAAGCTCGGTGGACGGGACTAGCGGGGGGTACTACGAGCAGTACTTC. Translation gives CASSLSSVDGTSGGYYEQYF. The V call is TRBV28, the J call TRBJ2-7, with TRBD2 matching 15 bases. The CDR3 sequence is 20 residues long. Trimming removed 2 bases from V and 3 bases from J; junction bases left unmatched: 14. Germline V gene lookup returns CDR1 MDHEN and CDR2 SYDVKM.

This clonotype was seen at least ten times. The chain links TRBV3-1 to TRBJ1-1, with 7 bases identical to TRBD1. The germline CDR1 and CDR2 sequences are LGHDT and YNNKEL (reference sequence). V dropped 4 bases and J dropped 8; count of bases not matched to a gene: 4. The CDR3 is 12 residues long. The CDR3 region is CASSPPTGEAFF. CDR3 bases: TGTGCCAGCAGCCCCCCGACAGGGGAAGCTTTCTTT.

Details on this clonotype: A much larger clonotype is one base distant, so this may be a read error. The chain carries TRBV18 and TRBJ2-5, with D uncertain. The CDR3 contains 13 residues. Germline CDR1 and CDR2: KGHSH and LQKENI. Deletions cut 3 bases from V and 6 bases from J, with 11 bases between. CDR3 loop: CASSPTMRKTQYF. The DNA for the CDR3 is TGTGCCAGCTCACCGACCATGAGAAAGACCCAGTACTTC.

This clonotype has only a few counts. The CDR3 DNA reads as TGTGCCAGCAGCTTGAGTCTAGCGAACTACGAGCAGTACTTC. Its translation is CASSLSLANYEQYF. The V and J genes are TRBV7-9 and TRBJ2-7; D perhaps matches TRBD2 (6 bases). Trimming removed 3 bases at V and 3 bases at J, with 12 bases between. CDR3 size: 14 residues. From germline, CDR1 is SEHNR and CDR2 FQNEAQ (reference sequence).

This clonotype was found many times. This sequence joins TRBV6-1 and TRBJ1-1; no clear D. Germline CDR1 reads MNHNS; CDR2 reads SASEGT. The CDR3 spans 14 residues. V shed 5 bases and J shed 0 bases, with 10 bases lying between them. The chain's CDR3 is CASSLTNMNTEAFF. The CDR3 DNA follows: TGTGCCAGCAGTCTCACAAACATGAACACTGAAGCTTTCTTT.

This clonotype was counted many times. The chain is built from TRBV28 and TRBJ1-5; the D gene is possibly TRBD1 (6 bases). V was pared by 5 bases and J by 4 bases, with 12 bases between. The CDR3 spans 14 residues. CDR1 and CDR2 from the germline V gene are MDHEN and SYDVKM. The DNA of the CDR3 is TGTGCCAGCAGTGACGGACAGCTTAATCAGCCCCAGCATTTT. Translating it yields CASSDGQLNQPQHF.

The gene calls are TRBV6-1 and TRBJ2-1; 9 bases match TRBD1. The trim removed 5 bases at V and 4 bases at J, leaving 12 bases unmatched. The germline V gene encodes CDR1 MNHNS and CDR2 SASEGT. The CDR3 runs 17 residues. The CDR3 sequence is CASSYLGQGRAYNEQFF. CDR3 in DNA: TGTGCCAGCAGTTATTTGGGACAGGGCCGAGCTTACAATGAGCAGTTCTTC.

The chain is built from TRBV28 and TRBJ1-2; TRBD1 aligns across 7 bases. This CDR3 comprises 17 residues. Germline CDR1 and CDR2: MDHEN and SYDVKM. Unmatched junction bases numbered 17, after V lost 7 bases and J lost 3 bases. The CDR3 loop reads CASKKGVDRAEYYGYTF. DNA for the CDR3: TGTGCCAGCAAAAAAGGGGTTGACAGGGCTGAATACTATGGCTACACCTTC.

This clonotype showed up many times. J is TRBJ2-7 and V is TRBV6-1; 10 positions agree with TRBD2. The germline V gene has CDR1 MNHNS and CDR2 SASEGT. Trimming cost V 5 bases and J 2 bases; bases outside gene matches: 3. The CDR3 length is 14 residues. Written as DNA, the CDR3 is TGTGCCAGCAGTCCTAGCGGGAGTGCCTACGAGCAGTACTTC. Protein product: CASSPSGSAYEQYF.

The rearrangement joins TRBV27 to TRBJ1-5; D possibly corresponds to TRBD1 (6 bases). The CDR3 is made up of 15 amino acids. The V end lost 3 bases, the J end lost 4 bases, and 13 bases lay between the germline ends. Germline loops: CDR1 MNHEY, CDR2 SMNVEV (reference sequence). In DNA form, the CDR3 reads TGTGCCAGCAGTTTGGCCAGGGGCGAAAATCAGCCCCAGCATTTT. It is translated as CASSLARGENQPQHF.

This clonotype was found many times. This rearrangement joins TRBV25-1 to TRBJ1-2; 7 bases are a match to TRBD1. Trimming cost V 6 bases and J 5 bases; bases outside gene matches: 6. CDR3 length: 13 amino acids. The germline V gene encodes CDR1 MGHDK and CDR2 SYGVNS. CDR3: CASRSTGLYGYTF. The CDR3 region has the DNA TGTGCCAGCAGATCGACAGGGCTATATGGCTACACCTTC.

This clonotype was detected ten times or more. This chain connects TRBV10-3 to TRBJ1-1, with 7 bases that match TRBD1. CDR1 ENHRY and CDR2 SYGVKD come from the germline V gene. Trimming took 0 bases from V and 11 from J; bases not matched to a gene: 24. The CDR3 runs to 19 residues. The CDR3 bases are TGTGCCATCAGTGAGTCGGGAAAGGGGGCTCGCCTTCGGCACTCCGACGCTTTCTTT. Translating gives CAISESGKGARLRHSDAFF.

This clonotype was recorded many times. The V gene is TRBV30, the J gene TRBJ1-4; unclear D gene. The CDR3 has 14 amino acids. CDR1 and CDR2 from the germline V gene are GTSNPN and SVGIG (reference sequence). The V end lost 2 bases, the J end lost 5 bases, and 12 bases lay between the germline ends. The CDR3 bases are TGTGCCTGGAGTTGGTATAGGGTGAATGAAAAACTGTTTTTT. Translation: CAWSWYRVNEKLFF.